These 15 T cell receptor beta chains were sequenced from one sample in a study of regulatory T cells in long-lasting Graves disease. Time point denoted: newly diagnosed GD, antithyroid drugs for less than 3 months. RNA from PBMCs was the source of the TCR library. Construction of TCR beta libraries relied on iRepertoire HTBI primers and on Arm-PCR targeting CDR3 regions. TCRdb recomputed calls from the multiplex PCR reads with MiXCR, one row per CDR3 protein. This table has a few hundred thousand distinct CDR3 sequences, about 11% appearing once. The data were also submitted as part of a second study, on T cells in Graves' hyperthyroidism and ophthalmopathy.

The sequencing here drew on peripheral blood mononuclear cells (PBMCs), taken at new diagnosis, from a patient treated with antithyroid drugs. Receptors originate from a woman aged 18-29 years with Graves disease.

The table lists this clonotype with many counts. The J gene is TRBJ1-1, the V gene TRBV19; D might be TRBD1 (5 bases). The V gene lost 7 bases and the J gene lost 2 bases, with 20 bases spanning the gap. In germline, CDR1 is LNHDA, CDR2 SQIVND (reference sequence). The CDR3 runs to 16 residues. DNA of the CDR3: TGTGCCAGTACAGGGATGGGGGATTGGCTAAACACTGAAGCTTTCTTT. Translating gives CASTGMGDWLNTEAFF.

This clonotype occurred many times. The rearrangement uses TRBV12-3 or TRBV12-4 and TRBJ2-2; D is uncertain. This CDR3 has 17 residues. V gave up 5 bases and J gave up 0 bases, with 16 bases separating them. The CDR3 region has the DNA TGTGCCAGCAGTAGAACTCACTCATTCGCGAACACCGGGGAGCTGTTTTTT. Translation gives CASSRTHSFANTGELFF.

This clonotype was seen at least ten times. The chain employs TRBV2 and TRBJ1-6, with a tentative D call TRBD1 (5 bases). Trimming removed 9 bases at V and 5 bases at J, with 17 bases between. The CDR3 covers 15 residues. The germline gives CDR1 SNHLY, CDR2 FYNNEI. The CDR3 nucleotides are TGTGCCAGTACCAGGGCGCTCGGGCATAATTCACCCCTCCACTTT. It yields the protein CASTRALGHNSPLHF.

This clonotype was detected ten times or more. V gene TRBV15 combines with J gene TRBJ1-2; tentatively, D is TRBD1 (6 bases). The V and J ends lost 6 bases and 8 bases respectively, with 13 bases between them. Germline loops: CDR1 LNHNV, CDR2 YYDKDF (reference sequence). The CDR3 totals 12 residues. CDR3 loop: CATRDYGGGYTF. The CDR3 region has the DNA TGTGCCACCAGGGACTACGGGGGCGGCTACACCTTC.

This clonotype was found many times. V gene TRBV20-1 combines with J gene TRBJ2-1; 12 nucleotides line up with TRBD2. The CDR3 extends over 14 amino acids. V dropped 5 bases and J dropped 8; count of bases not matched to a gene: 7. Germline V lookup: CDR1 DFQATT, CDR2 SNEGSKA (reference sequence). The CDR3 DNA reads as TGCAGTGCTGCCGGGACTAGCGGGTTGTATGAGCAGTTCTTC. Its protein product is CSAAGTSGLYEQFF.

The table lists this clonotype with many counts. This chain connects TRBV11-1 to TRBJ2-1; D is unclear. Germline V lookup: CDR1 SGHAT, CDR2 FQDESV (reference sequence). The length of the CDR3 is 13 residues. With 0 bases removed from V and 9 bases from J, the gap between germline ends came to 9 bases. The CDR3 loop reads CASSLAAVAEQFF. CDR3 in DNA: TGTGCCAGCAGCTTAGCGGCAGTCGCTGAGCAGTTCTTC.

This clonotype was detected ten times or more. The gene calls are TRBV28 and TRBJ1-1; no clear D gene. The CDR3 totals 13 residues. The germline V gene encodes CDR1 MDHEN and CDR2 SYDVKM. The ends were cut back, 5 bases at V and 4 bases at J, with 11 bases in the middle. The CDR3 is CASSPWTGTEAFF. DNA for the CDR3: TGTGCCAGCAGTCCTTGGACGGGCACTGAAGCTTTCTTT.

The CDR3 loop reads CASSVATGGSNYGYTF. CDR3 sequence (DNA): TGTGCCAGCAGCGTAGCTACAGGGGGCTCTAACTATGGCTACACCTTC. This chain uses TRBV9 with TRBJ1-2; TRBD1 matches at 9 bases. This CDR3 comprises 16 residues. From germline, CDR1 is SGDLS and CDR2 YYNGEE. With 0 bases clipped from V and 0 bases from J, the junction kept 3 bases outside the gene matches.

The chain couples TRBV13 to TRBJ2-1; TRBD2 agrees at 11 bases. The CDR3 is made up of 17 amino acids. The trim removed 1 base at V and 10 bases at J, leaving 12 bases unmatched. Per germline, CDR1 PRHDT and CDR2 FYEKMQ (reference sequence). CDR3 protein: CASSLATSGVLGKEQFF. The CDR3 DNA follows: TGTGCCAGCAGCTTAGCGACTAGCGGGGTTCTCGGGAAAGAGCAGTTCTTC.

V and J are TRBV5-1 and TRBJ2-1; D uncertain. This CDR3 region has 14 residues. Trimming pared 5 bases from V and 6 bases from J, leaving 15 bases between. Germline V gene sequence: CDR1 SGHRS, CDR2 YFSETQ. CDR3 in amino acids: CASSPALGVNEQFF. DNA for the CDR3: TGCGCCAGCAGTCCCGCATTAGGCGTCAATGAGCAGTTCTTC.

The chain couples TRBV29-1 to TRBJ2-7; 10 nucleotides agree with TRBD1. CDR1 and CDR2 (germline): SQVTM, ANQGSEA. V dropped 5 bases and J dropped 2; count of bases not matched to a gene: 12. The CDR3 extends over 16 amino acids. For the CDR3, the DNA is TGCAGCGTTCAACCTCTTGGGACAGGGGTTGCCTACGAGCAGTACTTC. Translating it yields CSVQPLGTGVAYEQYF.

In its sample, this clonotype was seen many times. V and J are TRBV12-3 or TRBV12-4 and TRBJ2-2, with TRBD2 identical over 9 bases. The V and J ends lost 3 bases and 6 bases, in that order; junction bases with no gene match: 2. The CDR3 runs 14 residues. CDR3 sequence reads: CASSFLAGAGELFF. CDR3 coding DNA: TGTGCCAGCAGTTTCTTAGCGGGAGCCGGGGAGCTGTTTTTT.

The table lists this clonotype with many counts. Here the CDR3 reads CASSAEAHSPLHF. The DNA for the CDR3 is TGTGCCAGCAGTGCCGAGGCTCATTCACCCCTCCACTTT. The chain is built from TRBV2 and TRBJ1-6; D unresolved. V was pared by 4 bases and J by 8 bases, with 9 bases between. The germline V gene has CDR1 SNHLY and CDR2 FYNNEI. There are 13 residues in the CDR3. Full variable domain (remainder filled in from reference TRBV2 and TRBJ1-6): EPEVTQTPSHQVTQMGQEVILRCVPISNHLYFYWYRQILGQKVEFLVSFYNNEISEKSEIFDDQFSVERPDGSNFTLKIRSTKLEDSAMYFCASSAEAHSPLHFGNGTRLTVT.

The sample holds many counts of this clonotype. This sequence joins TRBV7-2 and TRBJ2-1; 8 bases are a match to TRBD2. The J segment lost 0 bases and the V segment lost 5 bases, leaving 15 bases of the junction unmatched. The germline gives CDR1 SGHTA, CDR2 FQGNSA. This CDR3 has 19 residues. CDR3 sequence (DNA): TGTGCCAGCAGCCCCCCAATTGGGAGCGGGGGTACCTCCTACAATGAGCAGTTCTTC. Translating it yields CASSPPIGSGGTSYNEQFF.

The CDR3 sequence is CASSWDAPGPYNSPLHF. DNA of the CDR3: TGTGCCAGCAGTTGGGACGCGCCTGGCCCCTATAATTCACCCCTCCACTTT. The genes are TRBV28 and TRBJ1-6; a possible D gene is TRBD1 (5 bases). Trimming cost V 4 bases and J 2 bases, with 15 bases left between them. Germline CDR1 is MDHEN and CDR2 is SYDVKM. This CDR3 contains 17 residues.